The 22 T cell receptor beta chains below come from one sample, sequenced in a study of shared clonotypes between healthy human individuals. Profiling relied on immunoSEQ multiplex PCR, and the TCRdb table lists in-frame clones only, not all of them. The table has 2.5 million or so clones, around 94% seen once; the top ten hold over 0.12%. The sample comprised naive CD4+ T cells sorted from blood. This sample's subset: CD45RA+ positively selected. The receptors were sampled from a man aged 18 to 35 in good health.

The V gene is TRBV10-3, the J gene TRBJ1-4; D remains ambiguous. This CDR3 has 13 amino acids. V was shortened by 0 bases and J by 8 bases, with 7 bases between the two germline ends. Per the germline V gene, CDR1 is ENHRY and CDR2 is SYGVKD. The CDR3 DNA reads as TGTGCCATCAGTGAGTCGACTCGAGAAAAACTGTTTTTT. Protein product: CAISESTREKLFF.

In its sample, this clone was seen once. Other DNA sequences in this sample translate to the same CDR3. The rearrangement links TRBV6-5 to TRBJ1-5; D gene ambiguous. V was cut by 5 bases and J by 4 bases, with 3 bases left in between. Germline lookup yields CDR1 MNHEY and CDR2 SVGAGI. The length of the CDR3 is 11 residues. The CDR3 spells CASSRNQPQHF. For the CDR3, the DNA is TGTGCCAGCAGTCGGAATCAGCCCCAGCATTTT.

This clone was recorded once. V and J are TRBV10-3 and TRBJ2-3; D is undetermined. There are 10 residues in the CDR3. CDR1 and CDR2 from the germline V gene are ENHRY and SYGVKD. V was trimmed by 11 bases and J by 0 bases, leaving 3 bases between them. This CDR3 is CARSTDTQYF. CDR3 in DNA: TGTGCCCGCAGCACAGATACGCAGTATTTT.

This chain joins TRBV10-3 and TRBJ2-4; D possibly corresponds to TRBD2 (5 bases). The CDR3 extends over 13 amino acids. Between the trimmed V and J ends, which lost 6 bases and 10 bases, there was a span of 16 bases. CDR1 is ENHRY and CDR2 is SYGVKD in the germline V gene. The CDR3 spells CAISPDGKGIQYF. The CDR3 DNA reads as TGTGCCATCAGCCCGGACGGGAAAGGGATTCAGTACTTC.

The chain links TRBV7-2 to TRBJ2-3, with TRBD2 matching over 7 bases. V trimming: 1 base; J trimming: 0 bases; junction bases outside the gene matches: 4. The CDR3 totals 16 residues. CDR1 and CDR2 from the germline V gene are SGHTA and FQGNSA. The CDR3, as DNA: TGTGCCAGCAGCTTAGGTGGGGGACTAAGCACAGATACGCAGTATTTT. It encodes CASSLGGGLSTDTQYF.

The sample holds one count of this clone. V gene TRBV4-3 combines with J gene TRBJ2-7; 10 bases align to TRBD2. The CDR3 totals 14 residues. Germline-derived CDR1 and CDR2 are LGHNA and YSLEER. The junction had 5 bases not matched to a gene; V was cut back by 4 bases and J by 5 bases. In DNA form, the CDR3 reads TGCGCCAGCAGCCTAAGCGGGGGGGCGCACGAGCAGTACTTC. This codes for CASSLSGGAHEQYF.

This chain links TRBV6-1 with TRBJ2-7, with D tentatively TRBD2 (7 bases). With 2 bases removed from V and 2 bases from J, the gap between germline ends came to 13 bases. The CDR3 sequence is 15 residues long. Germline V CDR1 and CDR2: MNHNS, SASEGT. The CDR3 spells CASSENGGGAYEQYF. The CDR3 DNA follows: TGTGCCAGCAGTGAAAACGGCGGGGGCGCCTACGAGCAGTACTTC.

The rearrangement links TRBV6-1 to TRBJ1-5; a possible D gene is TRBD1 (5 bases). Germline V gives CDR1 MNHNS, CDR2 SASEGT. This CDR3 has 14 residues. Trimming stripped 2 bases from V and 6 bases from J, with 11 bases between. Here the CDR3 reads CASSERTTPQPQHF. The CDR3 DNA follows: TGTGCCAGCAGTGAACGGACAACACCTCAGCCCCAGCATTTT.

V gene TRBV5-1 combines with J gene TRBJ1-6; TRBD1 might be the D (6 bases). The CDR3 totals 18 residues. V was clipped by 3 bases and J by 5 bases, with 21 bases between them. Germline lookup yields CDR1 SGHRS and CDR2 YFSETQ. DNA for the CDR3: TGCGCCAGCAGCTCCACTAAGACGACGACAGGTGATAATTCACCCCTCCACTTT. Its protein is CASSSTKTTTGDNSPLHF.

Details on this clone: Mismatch with germline at one junction end may stem from a read error. V is TRBV18 and J is TRBJ2-3, with 9 bases lining up with TRBD2. Germline lookup yields CDR1 KGHSH and CDR2 LQKENI. The CDR3 extends over 15 amino acids. CDR3 region: CASAPPGLASDTQYF. The CDR3 bases are TGTGCCAGCGCACCACCTGGACTAGCGAGCGATACGCAGTATTTT.

This chain joins TRBV19 and TRBJ2-5; 12 bases are shared with TRBD1. The CDR3 has 14 residues. Germline V gene data show CDR1 as LNHDA and CDR2 as SQIVND (reference sequence). V shed 8 bases, J shed 7 bases, and the junction held 8 bases outside the gene matches. CDR3 nucleotides: TGTGCCAGTGCCCAAGGGGGACAGGGGGCGACCCAGTACTTC. Translation gives CASAQGGQGATQYF.

The chain is built from TRBV6-6 and TRBJ2-1; D unclear. The CDR3 extends over 11 amino acids. The germline V gene encodes CDR1 MNHNY and CDR2 SVGAGI (reference sequence). The V end lost 6 bases, the J end lost 10 bases, and 10 bases lay between the germline ends. CDR3 DNA: TGTGCCAGCAGAGAATCTCGAGAGCAGTTCTTC. The encoded protein is CASRESREQFF.

The chain employs TRBV25-1 and TRBJ2-2, with D unresolved. The CDR3 consists of 15 residues. Germline values: CDR1 MGHDK, CDR2 SYGVNS. V gave up 2 bases and J gave up 1 base, with 8 bases separating them. The CDR3 region is CASSEKQRNTGELFF. CDR3 DNA sequence: TGTGCCAGCAGTGAAAAACAGAGGAACACCGGGGAGCTGTTTTTT.

This chain connects TRBV7-9 to TRBJ2-7, with TRBD1 identical over 7 bases. The CDR3 is 15 amino acids. V shed 0 bases and J 1 base; nucleotides not matched to a gene: 3. Looked up from germline, CDR1 is SEHNR and CDR2 is FQNEAQ (reference sequence). CDR3 nucleotides: TGTGCCAGCAGCTTAGCCGGGACAGAGTCCTACGAGCAGTACTTC. It is translated as CASSLAGTESYEQYF.

This clone was picked up one time. The V gene is TRBV11-3, the J gene TRBJ2-7, with 7 bases identical to TRBD1. Losses at the gene ends were 5 bases for V and 3 bases for J; bases not matched to a gene: 4. The V gene's germline CDR1 is SGHNT and CDR2 YENEEA. The length of the CDR3 is 13 residues. The CDR3 here is CASSLRDSYEQYF. CDR3 DNA sequence: TGTGCCAGCAGCCTCCGGGACAGCTACGAGCAGTACTTC.

This chain connects TRBV7-2 to TRBJ1-1; D remains unclear. V was cut by 8 bases and J by 3 bases, with 16 bases left in between. The CDR3 consists of 14 residues. Germline CDR1 SGHTA, CDR2 FQGNSA. CDR3 in amino acids: CASPLPPFYTEAFF. Here the CDR3 DNA reads TGTGCCAGCCCCCTCCCCCCATTCTACACTGAAGCTTTCTTT.

The V gene is TRBV28, the J gene TRBJ2-4; 9 positions agree with TRBD1. CDR1 is MDHEN, CDR2 SYDVKM, per germline. The CDR3 loop spans 17 amino acids. V dropped 3 bases and J dropped 8; count of bases not matched to a gene: 14. The DNA of the CDR3 is TGTGCCAGCAGTTTTAAGGCGCCGGGACAGGGAAGGGACATTCAGTACTTC. Protein product: CASSFKAPGQGRDIQYF.

This clone was seen more than once but under ten times. This CDR3 is also generated by other DNA sequences in the sample. The rearrangement links TRBV10-3 to TRBJ1-5, with D unclear. The CDR3 runs to 12 residues. Between the trimmed V and J ends, which lost 1 base and 6 bases, there was a span of 4 bases. CDR1 ENHRY and CDR2 SYGVKD come from the germline V gene. Here the CDR3 DNA reads TGTGCCATCAGTGAGTTGGGTCAGCCCCAGCATTTT. This translates into CAISELGQPQHF.

The chain carries TRBV28 and TRBJ2-2, with TRBD2 as a possible D gene (7 bases). Germline-derived CDR1 and CDR2 are MDHEN and SYDVKM. V lost 10 bases to trimming and J lost 5 bases, with 14 bases between them. The CDR3 spans 13 residues. The CDR3 is CATLRGQTGELFF. The CDR3 DNA sequence: TGTGCCACCCTGCGGGGGCAAACCGGGGAGCTGTTTTTT.

The rearrangement uses TRBV7-2 and TRBJ2-3; no firm D call. Trimming took 2 bases from V and 1 from J, leaving 7 bases between them. Germline V gene data show CDR1 as SGHTA and CDR2 as FQGNSA. The CDR3 covers 14 residues. CDR3 region: CASSLSVGTDTQYF. The CDR3 nucleotides read TGTGCCAGCAGCTTATCGGTAGGCACAGATACGCAGTATTTT.

The chain is built from TRBV6-5 and TRBJ2-2; possible D gene TRBD2, 6 bases. This CDR3 spans 15 amino acids. V was trimmed by 8 bases and J by 0 bases, leaving 13 bases between them. Germline loops: CDR1 MNHEY, CDR2 SVGAGI. Here the CDR3 DNA reads TGTGCCAGCCTGGGAGGCGGGCCGAACACCGGGGAGCTGTTTTTT. Translation gives CASLGGGPNTGELFF.

The chain recombines TRBV2 with TRBJ2-1; TRBD1 matches at 7 bases. The V gene end was trimmed by 6 bases and the J gene end by 5 bases; junction bases not matched to a gene: 7. The CDR3 is 14 residues long. Germline V gene sequence: CDR1 SNHLY, CDR2 FYNNEI. CDR3: CASSRQGFNNEQFF. CDR3 nucleotides: TGTGCCAGCAGCCGACAGGGATTCAACAATGAGCAGTTCTTC.